A single sample is the source of the 11 T cell receptor beta chains below, sequenced in a study of T cell changes during pregnancy in multiple sclerosis. Measured with immunoSEQ multiplex PCR; TCRdb has only the in-frame clones, and not every one. The sample records 40,000 or so clones, around nine tenths being singletons. The specimen was CD8+ T cells from peripheral blood mononuclear cells, collected before pregnancy. The receptors shown here come from a female donor with multiple sclerosis, enrolled in a pregnancy study.

The rearrangement joins TRBV7-9 to TRBJ2-2, with TRBD2 matching 7 bases. The CDR3 covers 15 residues. Trimming removed 4 bases from V and 1 base from J; junction bases left unmatched: 3. The germline V gene has CDR1 SEHNR and CDR2 FQNEAQ (reference sequence). CDR3: CASSSGLLNTGELFF. CDR3 nucleotides: TGTGCCAGCAGCTCGGGACTACTGAACACCGGGGAGCTGTTTTTT.

The gene calls are TRBV7-8 and TRBJ2-7; D is undetermined. This CDR3 has 12 residues. The V end lost 1 base, the J end lost 3 bases, and 4 bases lay between the germline ends. Germline values: CDR1 SGHVS, CDR2 FQNEAQ. The CDR3 loop reads CASSLVLYEQYF. The CDR3 DNA follows: TGTGCCAGCAGCTTAGTACTCTACGAGCAGTACTTC.

The gene calls are TRBV2 and TRBJ1-1; perhaps TRBD1 as D (6 bases). V was cut by 6 bases and J by 7 bases, with 12 bases left in between. This CDR3 region has 12 residues. Germline V gene lookup returns CDR1 SNHLY and CDR2 FYNNEI. The CDR3 DNA is TGTGCCAGCAGCGTGGACAGCCTTGAAGCTTTCTTT. Its translation: CASSVDSLEAFF.

The V and J genes are TRBV28 and TRBJ2-7; 10 bases map to TRBD2. This CDR3 is built from 14 residues. Trimming cost V 6 bases and J 5 bases; bases outside gene matches: 7. Germline lookup yields CDR1 MDHEN and CDR2 SYDVKM. Here the CDR3 DNA reads TGTGCCAGCAGAATAGCGGGAGGCCCCAACGAGCAGTACTTC. Encoded protein: CASRIAGGPNEQYF. The complete variable domain, with remaining parts taken from reference TRBV28 and TRBJ2-7, reads DVKVTQSSRYLVKRTGEKVFLECVQDMDHENMFWYRQDPGLGLRLIYFSYDVKMKEKGDIPEGYSVSREKKERFSLILESASTNQTSMYLCASRIAGGPNEQYFGPGTRLTVT.

The chain's CDR3 is CASSFATQETQYF. CDR3 in DNA: TGTGCCAGCAGCTTCGCTACCCAAGAGACCCAGTACTTC. The J gene is TRBJ2-5, the V gene TRBV5-6, with unresolved D. The V gene's germline CDR1 is SGHDT and CDR2 YYEEEE. Trimming pared 2 bases from V and 1 base from J, leaving 6 bases between. This CDR3 has 13 residues.

This clone showed up just once. The gene calls are TRBV7-3 and TRBJ2-2, with 8 bases that match TRBD1. CDR3 length equals 15 residues. Per germline, CDR1 SGHTA and CDR2 FQGTGA. The J segment lost 4 bases and the V segment lost 5 bases, leaving 6 bases of the junction unmatched. CDR3 amino acids: CASSEQGAFTGELFF. The CDR3 bases are TGTGCCAGCAGCGAGCAGGGGGCTTTCACCGGGGAGCTGTTTTTT.

V and J are TRBV9 and TRBJ2-1; 13 bases map to TRBD2. V lost 0 bases and J lost 10; bases outside the gene matches: 7. Germline V gives CDR1 SGDLS, CDR2 YYNGEE. The length of the CDR3 is 16 residues. CDR3 sequence (DNA): TGTGCCAGCAGCGTAGTAGAGTGGGGACTAGCGGGAGAGCAGTTCTTC. It translates to CASSVVEWGLAGEQFF.

This sequence joins TRBV4-3 and TRBJ2-5; 9 bases fit TRBD2. Looked up from germline, CDR1 is LGHNA and CDR2 is YSLEER. The junction had 2 bases not matched to a gene; V was cut back by 1 base and J by 5 bases. The CDR3 extends over 14 amino acids. CDR3 protein: CASSQVAGGETQYF. CDR3 DNA sequence: TGCGCCAGCAGCCAAGTTGCGGGAGGGGAGACCCAGTACTTC.

The rearrangement joins TRBV9 to TRBJ2-1; possibly TRBD2 for D (6 bases). V was cut by 4 bases and J by 2 bases, with 13 bases left in between. Germline-derived CDR1 and CDR2 are SGDLS and YYNGEE. The length of the CDR3 is 15 residues. CDR3 sequence reads: CASSISGLPYNEQFF. The CDR3, as DNA: TGTGCCAGCAGCATATCGGGACTCCCCTACAATGAGCAGTTCTTC.

This chain joins TRBV19 and TRBJ2-7; TRBD2 might be the D (6 bases). Trimming took off 1 base at V and 0 bases at J, with 10 bases between the two ends. Germline V gene sequence: CDR1 LNHDA, CDR2 SQIVND (reference sequence). The CDR3 loop spans 15 amino acids. This CDR3 reads CASSIAGDPSYEQYF. The CDR3 coding sequence is TGTGCCAGTAGTATAGCGGGGGACCCCTCCTACGAGCAGTACTTC. Full variable domain (rest looked up from reference TRBV19 and TRBJ2-7): DGGITQSPKYLFRKEGQNVTLSCEQNLNHDAMYWYRQDPGQGLRLIYYSQIVNDFQKGDIAEGYSVSREKKESFPLTVTSAQKNPTAFYLCASSIAGDPSYEQYFGPGTRLTVT.

The V and J genes are TRBV7-9 and TRBJ2-7; TRBD1 agrees at 9 bases. This CDR3 has 14 residues. V dropped 5 bases and J dropped 3; count of bases not matched to a gene: 5. CDR1 SEHNR and CDR2 FQNEAQ come from the germline V gene (reference sequence). Here the CDR3 DNA reads TGTGCCAGCAGCCCCAGACAGGGGGTCTACGAGCAGTACTTC. Its protein product is CASSPRQGVYEQYF.